This T cell receptor beta chain emerged from a study of brain T cells in children with intractable seizures. The CDR3 length is 14 residues. V was pared by 5 bases and J by 6 bases, with 7 bases of the junction left unmatched. Germline CDR1 is LNHDA and CDR2 is SQIVND (reference sequence). Method: immunoSEQ multiplex PCR; TCRdb's copy keeps in-frame clones and lacks some. The data contain roughly 80,000 clones, around 93% of them singletons. With respect to this clone: The antigen is unknown.

Surgery cases with the highest brain T cell transcript signatures were chosen for sequencing. General study results and limits: Pre- and post-surgery blood differed in depth, so pre-surgery absences may be undersampling.

This chain connects TRBV19 to TRBJ2-3; 8 bases align to TRBD1. The sequence came from a boy younger than two with tuberous sclerosis and intractable seizures. The source material was peripheral blood, sampled at surgery. Written as DNA, the CDR3 is TGTGCCAGTAGTGACAGGGGTGGCGGGGATACGCAGTATTTT. This encodes CASSDRGGGDTQYF.